This T cell receptor (beta chain) comes out of a study of T cells in Graves' hyperthyroidism and ophthalmopathy. Amplification of TCR beta CDR3 regions used RNA as the template. Carried out on the TCR CDR3, a first-round RT-PCR used the HTBI primer set. TCRdb re-called the multiplex PCR reads with MiXCR, one entry per CDR3 protein. The profile shows 45,000 or so distinct CDR3 sequences, approximately 50% of them singletons. Many counts were recorded for this clonotype. Its antigen is as yet unknown. Notes on the study in general: The blood repertoire included most of the expanded thyroid clonotypes above 0.001.

Disease duration under 2 months; hyperthyroidism patients were aged 18 to 65. Clinical symptoms, serum thyroxine and TRAb, thyroid ultrasound and orbital computed tomography together formed the diagnostic basis. This CDR3 comprises 14 residues. Trimming pared 3 bases from V and 2 bases from J, leaving 13 bases between. Germline loops: CDR1 DFQATT, CDR2 SNEGSKA (reference sequence). The TCR comes from a woman between 50 and 59 years old with Graves' hyperthyroidism. Sequences were obtained from peripheral blood or thyroid tissue (not recorded which). This chain joins TRBV20-1 and TRBJ2-5; D perhaps matches TRBD2 (5 bases). This chain's CDR3 is CSARVGSGQETQYF. CDR3 sequence (DNA): TGCAGTGCTAGGGTAGGGAGCGGACAAGAGACCCAGTACTTC.